This T cell receptor (beta chain) was sequenced in a study of T cells in Graves' hyperthyroidism and ophthalmopathy. Regarding the study as a whole: Blood also showed most of the thyroid clonotypes that were expanded above 0.001.

Source material for PBMCs was more than 7.5 ml fresh peripheral blood. This clonotype appeared many times. Its antigen is unidentified. Amplification of TCR beta CDR3 regions was performed using RNA transcripts as template. The HTBI primer set served for first-round RT-PCR of the TCR CDR3. TCRdb analysed the multiplex PCR reads with MiXCR anew, one entry per CDR3 protein. This sample has almost 250,000 distinct CDR3 sequences; approximately 24% occur once, and the top ten carry about a third. CDR3 length: 15 residues. Trimming removed 8 bases from V and 0 bases from J, with 16 bases in between. The V gene's germline CDR1 is MNHEY and CDR2 SMNVEV (reference sequence).

The sequenced sample was blood. The clonotype comes from a woman in her 40s with Graves' ophthalmopathy. The chain links TRBV27 to TRBJ1-2; D is unresolved. DNA of the CDR3: TGTGCCAGCCACCCCGGGGATCCCACTAACTATGGCTACACCTTC. This codes for CASHPGDPTNYGYTF.